Presented here are 26 T cell receptor beta chains from one specimen sequenced in a study of blood T cell repertoires in COVID-19. Some clones are missing from TCRdb's copy, which holds only in-frame ones; the method was immunoSEQ multiplex PCR. The sample consists of roughly 250,000 clones, approximately 90% of them appearing once. Source material: PBMCs or T cells enriched from blood (not recorded which). The receptors stem from a woman aged 40 to 55 with acute COVID-19.

This rearrangement joins TRBV27 to TRBJ2-1; 14 nucleotides line up with TRBD2. CDR1 MNHEY and CDR2 SMNVEV come from the germline V gene (reference sequence). J gave up 9 bases and V 7 bases, and 8 bases lay outside the gene matches. The CDR3 length is 15 residues. Here the CDR3 DNA reads TGTGCCAGCAACACACGACTAGCGGGGGGGCGTGAGCAGTTCTTC. Translation: CASNTRLAGGREQFF.

This clone has only a few counts. This chain links TRBV21-1 with TRBJ1-2; the table's D call of TRBD1 was not tested on the DNA. TRBV21-1 is a recognized pseudogene. CDR3 length: 17 residues. The CDR3 DNA sequence: TGTGCCAGCAGCAAAGCACATATACTACAGGGAAACTATGGCTACACCTTC. Protein sequence: CASSKAHILQGNYGYTF.

This chain connects TRBV19 to TRBJ2-7; TRBD1 aligns across 9 bases. The CDR3 contains 15 residues. The trim removed 6 bases at V and 2 bases at J, leaving 8 bases unmatched. Germline CDR1 and CDR2: LNHDA and SQIVND (reference sequence). This chain's CDR3 is CASSSGGTGTYEQYF. The CDR3 nucleotides are TGTGCCAGTAGCTCAGGAGGGACAGGGACCTACGAGCAGTACTTC.

The chain uses TRBV3-1 (or the pseudogene TRBV3-2) and TRBJ2-5, with 9 bases matching TRBD2. CDR3 length: 15 amino acids. V shed 0 bases and J 1 base; nucleotides not matched to a gene: 0. Germline CDR1 LGHDT, CDR2 YNNKEL (reference sequence). CDR3 residues: CASSQETSGQETQYF. DNA for the CDR3: TGTGCCAGCAGCCAAGAGACTAGCGGCCAAGAGACCCAGTACTTC.

The rearrangement uses TRBV27 and TRBJ2-7; 9 nucleotides match TRBD2. J was trimmed by 2 bases and V by 5 bases; bases with no gene match: 4. The CDR3 has 14 amino acids. From germline, CDR1 is MNHEY and CDR2 SMNVEV (reference sequence). CDR3 DNA sequence: TGTGCCAGCAGTGTCAGCGGGAGGCCCTACGAGCAGTACTTC. Amino acid sequence: CASSVSGRPYEQYF.

This sequence joins TRBV15 and TRBJ1-3; no reliable D call. CDR3 length: 16 amino acids. The germline gives CDR1 LNHNV, CDR2 YYDKDF (reference sequence). V lost 5 bases and J 2 bases, leaving 16 bases between the germline ends. The DNA of the CDR3 is TGTGCCACCAGCCCTGCCAACCGGTTTACTGGAAACACCATATATTTT. Translation gives CATSPANRFTGNTIYF.

This clone was observed a few times. The chain links TRBV7-2 to TRBJ2-1, with 9 nucleotides matching TRBD2. The CDR3 runs to 13 residues. Per germline, CDR1 SGHTA and CDR2 FQGNSA. V trimming: 10 bases; J trimming: 8 bases; junction bases outside the gene matches: 9. CDR3 in amino acids: CATKLAGTDEQFF. The CDR3 coding sequence is TGTGCCACCAAACTAGCGGGCACCGATGAGCAGTTCTTC.

The chain uses TRBV5-8 and TRBJ1-5; D perhaps matches TRBD1 (5 bases). The CDR3 is 16 amino acids. CDR1 and CDR2 (germline): SGHTS, YDEGEE. V lost 0 bases and J 7 bases, leaving 17 bases between the germline ends. The CDR3 region has the DNA TGTGCCAGCAGCTTGGGATCGTGGGGACTGGAACAGCCCCAGCATTTT. It yields the protein CASSLGSWGLEQPQHF.

This sequence joins TRBV6-5 and TRBJ2-1, with D possibly matching TRBD2 (6 bases). Germline V gene lookup returns CDR1 MNHEY and CDR2 SVGAGI. This CDR3 spans 15 amino acids. V lost 5 bases and J lost 4, with 15 bases in between. The CDR3 coding sequence is TGTGCCAGCAGTCGGGGGTTCGGCGAATACAATGAGCAGTTCTTC. It yields the protein CASSRGFGEYNEQFF.

The chain links TRBV12-5 to TRBJ2-7; weak D call: TRBD1 (6 bases). This CDR3 contains 12 residues. Germline V gives CDR1 LGHNT, CDR2 FRNRAP. Between the trimmed V and J ends, which lost 5 bases and 5 bases, there was a span of 10 bases. As DNA, the CDR3 is TGTGCTAGTGGTGCACAGGGAAACGAGCAGTACTTC. It encodes CASGAQGNEQYF.

The J gene is TRBJ1-1, the V gene TRBV24-1; 9 bases are a match to TRBD1. This CDR3 is 22 amino acids long. After removal of 6 bases from V and 1 base from J, the junction contained 26 bases not matched to a gene. In germline, CDR1 is KGHDR, CDR2 SFDVKD. CDR3 residues: CATSRSTRRTWGQGGGNTEAFF. The CDR3 nucleotides are TGTGCCACCAGTAGGTCCACCCGGCGAACGTGGGGACAGGGAGGAGGGAACACTGAAGCTTTCTTT.

The V gene is TRBV28, the J gene TRBJ1-2, with 10 positions matching TRBD1. The CDR3 loop spans 13 amino acids. Trimming cost V 6 bases and J 5 bases; bases outside gene matches: 3. The germline V gene encodes CDR1 MDHEN and CDR2 SYDVKM. CDR3: CASRPGQGYGYTF. In DNA, the CDR3 is TGTGCCAGCAGGCCGGGACAGGGGTATGGCTACACCTTC.

The sample holds one count of this clone. This chain connects TRBV2 to TRBJ2-1, with D perhaps TRBD2 (6 bases). With 6 bases removed from V and 3 bases from J, the gap between germline ends came to 9 bases. The CDR3 runs 13 residues. From germline, CDR1 is SNHLY and CDR2 FYNNEI. The CDR3 loop is CASSSGLYNEQFF. The CDR3 DNA is TGTGCCAGCAGCTCGGGACTCTACAATGAGCAGTTCTTC.

This chain joins TRBV6-2 or TRBV6-3 and TRBJ2-5; D is uncertain. Germline V gene data show CDR1 as MNHEY and CDR2 as SVGEGT. The V gene lost 6 bases and the J gene lost 0 bases, with 17 bases spanning the gap. This CDR3 has 16 amino acids. The DNA for the CDR3 is TGTGCCAGCAGCCCAGACACTGACAAGCACCAAGAGACCCAGTACTTC. Translated: CASSPDTDKHQETQYF.

The chain carries TRBV3-1 (or the pseudogene TRBV3-2) and TRBJ2-7; 10 bases line up with TRBD1. CDR1 is LGHDT, CDR2 YNNKEL, per germline (reference sequence). The CDR3 consists of 14 residues. After removal of 3 bases from V and 2 bases from J, the junction contained 1 base not matched to a gene. CDR3: CASSQGTGAYEQYF. The CDR3 DNA reads TGTGCCAGCAGCCAGGGGACAGGGGCCTACGAGCAGTACTTC.

Only one count was recorded for this clone. The chain recombines TRBV6-5 with TRBJ2-3, with TRBD1 matching 8 bases. The germline V gene has CDR1 MNHEY and CDR2 SVGAGI. The V segment lost 0 bases and the J segment 4 bases; nucleotides outside the gene matches: 6. This CDR3 contains 16 residues. DNA for the CDR3: TGTGCCAGCAGTTACTCGTATCAGGGGGCAGCAGATACGCAGTATTTT. Translating it yields CASSYSYQGAADTQYF.

The chain links TRBV19 to TRBJ2-2, with D possibly TRBD1 on 5 matching bases. There are 15 residues in the CDR3. With 5 bases removed from V and 4 bases from J, the gap between germline ends came to 14 bases. Per germline, CDR1 LNHDA and CDR2 SQIVND (reference sequence). The chain's CDR3 is CASSPRVQSTGELFF. CDR3 bases: TGTGCCAGTAGTCCCAGGGTGCAGAGCACCGGGGAGCTGTTTTTT.

V gene TRBV29-1 combines with J gene TRBJ2-7; 7 nucleotides line up with TRBD1. Trimming removed 7 bases from V and 2 bases from J; junction bases left unmatched: 20. The germline V gene has CDR1 SQVTM and CDR2 ANQGSEA. The CDR3 is made up of 17 amino acids. The CDR3 loop reads CSDGRDRRRNPPYEQYF. The CDR3 DNA reads TGCAGCGACGGCCGGGACAGAAGAAGAAACCCTCCCTACGAGCAGTACTTC.

With regard to this clone: This sample includes further DNA sequences coding for the same CDR3. This chain links TRBV5-1 with TRBJ2-5, with 13 nucleotides matching TRBD2. The trim removed 1 base at V and 5 bases at J, leaving 2 bases unmatched. The CDR3 is made up of 15 amino acids. Germline lookup yields CDR1 SGHRS and CDR2 YFSETQ. The CDR3 DNA reads TGCGCCAGCAGCTTGAGGACTAGCGGGGGTGAGACCCAGTACTTC. Translation gives CASSLRTSGGETQYF.

The chain carries TRBV7-3 and TRBJ1-1; D gene unclear. The CDR3 runs 14 residues. Trimming removed 1 base from V and 1 base from J, with 7 bases in between. CDR1 is SGHTA and CDR2 is FQGTGA in the germline V gene. CDR3 sequence: CASSLMGPNTEAFF. The CDR3 coding sequence is TGTGCCAGCAGCTTAATGGGCCCGAACACTGAAGCTTTCTTT. Variable domain in full (rest from reference TRBV7-3 and TRBJ1-1): GAGVSQTPSNKVTEKGKYVELRCDPISGHTALYWYRQSLGQGPEFLIYFQGTGAADDSGLPNDRFFAVRPEGSVSTLKIQRTERGDSAVYLCASSLMGPNTEAFFGQGTRLTVV.

The chain links TRBV15 to TRBJ2-5; 11 bases are a match to TRBD1. The germline CDR1 and CDR2 sequences are LNHNV and YYDKDF (reference sequence). This CDR3 is built from 16 residues. V trimming: 0 bases; J trimming: 6 bases; junction bases outside the gene matches: 6. The CDR3 DNA reads as TGTGCCACCAGCAGAGACCGGGACAGGGGGTTGCAGACCCAGTACTTC. Its protein product is CATSRDRDRGLQTQYF.

The J gene is TRBJ2-7, the V gene TRBV27; TRBD1 matches at 9 bases. V was clipped by 6 bases and J by 4 bases; unmatched bases: 7. Germline V gives CDR1 MNHEY, CDR2 SMNVEV (reference sequence). The CDR3 is made up of 14 amino acids. The DNA for the CDR3 is TGTGCCAGCAGGGCACAGGGGGCAAGGTACGAGCAGTACTTC. Its translation is CASRAQGARYEQYF.

In nucleotides, the CDR3 is TGTGCCAGCAGCTCGACTAGCGGGAGAGGGGCCAATGAGCAGTTCTTC. Amino acids: CASSSTSGRGANEQFF. This chain links TRBV2 with TRBJ2-1, with 12 bases that match TRBD2. Germline V CDR1 and CDR2: SNHLY, FYNNEI. The CDR3 runs 16 residues. The trim removed 6 bases at V and 6 bases at J, leaving 9 bases unmatched.

This sequence joins TRBV15 and TRBJ1-1; D remains unclear. Germline CDR1 is LNHNV and CDR2 is YYDKDF (reference sequence). This CDR3 region has 13 residues. V was shortened by 1 base and J by 4 bases, with 7 bases between the two germline ends. CDR3 sequence: CATSRVGSTEAFF. DNA for the CDR3: TGTGCCACCAGCAGAGTTGGGAGCACTGAAGCTTTCTTT. Drawing the rest from reference TRBV15 and TRBJ1-1, the complete variable domain is DAMVIQNPRYQVTQFGKPVTLSCSQTLNHNVMYWYQQKSSQAPKLLFHYYDKDFNNEADTPDNFQSRRPNTSFCFLDIRSPGLGDTAMYLCATSRVGSTEAFFGQGTRLTVV.

Points on this clone: This CDR3 is also generated by other DNA sequences in the sample. This rearrangement joins TRBV7-2 to TRBJ1-1, with no clear D. CDR1 is SGHTA, CDR2 FQGNSA, per germline. The V end lost 6 bases, the J end lost 2 bases, and 10 bases lay between the germline ends. CDR3 length equals 13 residues. Written as DNA, the CDR3 is TGTGCCAGCAGTCTGAGGGAAAACACTGAAGCTTTCTTT. Protein: CASSLRENTEAFF.

The chain is built from TRBV6-5 and TRBJ1-2, with 9 nucleotides matching TRBD1. The V gene end was trimmed by 10 bases and the J gene end by 3 bases; junction bases not matched to a gene: 12. Germline lookup yields CDR1 MNHEY and CDR2 SVGAGI. The CDR3 is made up of 15 amino acids. The CDR3 nucleotides are TGTGCCACCTACAAAAGCAGGACAGGGGACTATGGCTACACCTTC. It specifies CATYKSRTGDYGYTF.